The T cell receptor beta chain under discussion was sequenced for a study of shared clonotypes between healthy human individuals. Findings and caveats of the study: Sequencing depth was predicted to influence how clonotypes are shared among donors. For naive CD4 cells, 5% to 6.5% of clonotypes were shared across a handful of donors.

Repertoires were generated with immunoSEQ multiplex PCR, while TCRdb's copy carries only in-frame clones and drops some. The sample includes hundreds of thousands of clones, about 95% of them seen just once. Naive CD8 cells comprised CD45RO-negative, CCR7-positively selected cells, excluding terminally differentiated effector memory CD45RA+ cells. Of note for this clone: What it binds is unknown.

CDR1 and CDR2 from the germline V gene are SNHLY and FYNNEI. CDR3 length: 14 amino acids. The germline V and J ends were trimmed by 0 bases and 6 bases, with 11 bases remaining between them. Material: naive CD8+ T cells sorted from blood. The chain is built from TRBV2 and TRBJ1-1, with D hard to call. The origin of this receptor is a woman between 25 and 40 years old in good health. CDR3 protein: CASSEALLPPEAFF. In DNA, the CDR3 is TGTGCCAGCAGTGAAGCGCTTCTTCCTCCTGAAGCTTTCTTT.